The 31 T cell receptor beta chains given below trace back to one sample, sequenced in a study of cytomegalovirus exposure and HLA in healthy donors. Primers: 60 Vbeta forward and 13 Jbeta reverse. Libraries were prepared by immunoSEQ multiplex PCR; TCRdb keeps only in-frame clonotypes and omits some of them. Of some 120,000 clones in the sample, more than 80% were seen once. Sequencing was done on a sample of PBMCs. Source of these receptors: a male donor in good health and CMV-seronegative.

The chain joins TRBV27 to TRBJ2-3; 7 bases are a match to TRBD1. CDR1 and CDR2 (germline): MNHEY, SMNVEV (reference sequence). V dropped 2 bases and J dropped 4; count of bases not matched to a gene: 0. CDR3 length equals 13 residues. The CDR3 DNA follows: TGTGCCAGCAGTTTAGACAGGGCAGATACGCAGTATTTT. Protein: CASSLDRADTQYF.

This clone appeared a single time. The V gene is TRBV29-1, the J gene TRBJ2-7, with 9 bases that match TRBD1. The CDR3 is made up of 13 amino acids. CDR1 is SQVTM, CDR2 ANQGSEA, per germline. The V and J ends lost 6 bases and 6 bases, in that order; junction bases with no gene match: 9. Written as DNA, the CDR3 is TGCAGCGTATCCCGGGACAGGGTCGGCGAGCAGTACTTC. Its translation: CSVSRDRVGEQYF.

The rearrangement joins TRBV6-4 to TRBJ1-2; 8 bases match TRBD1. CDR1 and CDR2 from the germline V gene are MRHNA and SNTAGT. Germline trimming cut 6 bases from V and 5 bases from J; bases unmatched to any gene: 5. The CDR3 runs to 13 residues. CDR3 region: CASRRGTGYGYTF. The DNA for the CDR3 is TGTGCCAGCAGGAGAGGGACAGGATATGGCTACACCTTC.

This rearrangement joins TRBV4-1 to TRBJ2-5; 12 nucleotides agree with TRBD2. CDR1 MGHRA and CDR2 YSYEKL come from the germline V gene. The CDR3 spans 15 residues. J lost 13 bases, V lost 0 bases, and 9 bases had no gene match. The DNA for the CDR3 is TGCGCCAGCAGCCAAGACCTGACTAGCGGGGGCCCTACGTACTTC. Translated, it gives CASSQDLTSGGPTYF.

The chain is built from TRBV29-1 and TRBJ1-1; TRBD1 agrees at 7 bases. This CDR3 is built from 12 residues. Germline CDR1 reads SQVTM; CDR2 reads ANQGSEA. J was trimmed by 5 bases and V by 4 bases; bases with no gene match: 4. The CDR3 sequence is CSVGGGGTEAFF. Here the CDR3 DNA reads TGCAGCGTTGGAGGGGGCGGAACTGAAGCTTTCTTT.

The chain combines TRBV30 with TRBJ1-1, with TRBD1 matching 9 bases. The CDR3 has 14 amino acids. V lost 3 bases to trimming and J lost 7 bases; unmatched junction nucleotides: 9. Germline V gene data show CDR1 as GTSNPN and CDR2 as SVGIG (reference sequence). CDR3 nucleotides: TGTGCCTGGAGCAACCGGGACAGGGTACTTGAAGCTTTCTTT. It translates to CAWSNRDRVLEAFF.

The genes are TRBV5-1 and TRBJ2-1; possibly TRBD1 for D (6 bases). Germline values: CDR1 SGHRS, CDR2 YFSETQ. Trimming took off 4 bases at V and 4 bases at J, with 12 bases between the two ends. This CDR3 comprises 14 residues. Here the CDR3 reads CASSRPTGYNEQFF. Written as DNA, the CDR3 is TGCGCCAGCAGCAGACCGACAGGATACAATGAGCAGTTCTTC.

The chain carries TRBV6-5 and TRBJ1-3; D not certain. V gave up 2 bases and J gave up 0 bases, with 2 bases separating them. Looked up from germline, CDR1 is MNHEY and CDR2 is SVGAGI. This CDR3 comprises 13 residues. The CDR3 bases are TGTGCCAGCAGTTACCGCTCTGGAAACACCATATATTTT. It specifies CASSYRSGNTIYF.

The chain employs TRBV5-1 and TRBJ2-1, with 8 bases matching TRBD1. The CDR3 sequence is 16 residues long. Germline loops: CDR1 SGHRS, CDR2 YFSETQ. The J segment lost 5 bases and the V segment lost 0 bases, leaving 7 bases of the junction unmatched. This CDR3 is CASSLAARGRHNEQFF. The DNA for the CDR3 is TGCGCCAGCAGCTTGGCCGCCAGGGGGCGGCACAATGAGCAGTTCTTC.

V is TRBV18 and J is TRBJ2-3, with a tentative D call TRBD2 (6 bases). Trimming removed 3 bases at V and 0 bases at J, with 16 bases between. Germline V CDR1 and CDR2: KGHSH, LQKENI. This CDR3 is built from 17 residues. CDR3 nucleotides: TGTGCCAGCTCACCCTGGCGGGGTAGCTCTAGCACAGATACGCAGTATTTT. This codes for CASSPWRGSSSTDTQYF.

The CDR3 protein is CASSLRTGGEYGYTF. DNA for the CDR3: TGCGCCAGCAGCCTCCGGACAGGGGGGGAATATGGCTACACCTTC. The chain has TRBV5-1 and TRBJ1-2; 10 nucleotides agree with TRBD1. Germline values: CDR1 SGHRS, CDR2 YFSETQ. The CDR3 loop spans 15 amino acids. The V and J ends lost 4 bases and 5 bases, in that order; junction bases with no gene match: 8.

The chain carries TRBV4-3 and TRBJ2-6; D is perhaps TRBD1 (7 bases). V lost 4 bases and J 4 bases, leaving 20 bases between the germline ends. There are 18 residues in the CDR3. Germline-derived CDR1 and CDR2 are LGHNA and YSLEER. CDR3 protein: CASSRTPGGGAGANVLTF. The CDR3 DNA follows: TGCGCCAGCAGCCGGACCCCCGGAGGGGGCGCCGGGGCCAACGTCCTGACTTTC.

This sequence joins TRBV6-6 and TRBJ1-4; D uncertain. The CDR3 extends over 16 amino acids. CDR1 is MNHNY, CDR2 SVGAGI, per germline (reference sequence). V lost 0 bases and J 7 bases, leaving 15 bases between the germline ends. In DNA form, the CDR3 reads TGTGCCAGCAGTTACTCGAAGAGGGTACAAGGTGAAAAACTGTTTTTT. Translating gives CASSYSKRVQGEKLFF.

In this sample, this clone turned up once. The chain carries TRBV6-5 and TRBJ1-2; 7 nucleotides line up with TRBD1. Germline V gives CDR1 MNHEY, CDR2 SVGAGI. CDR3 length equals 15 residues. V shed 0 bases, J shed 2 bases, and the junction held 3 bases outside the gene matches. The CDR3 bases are TGTGCCAGCAGTTACTCGCCACAGGGGAACTATGGCTACACCTTC. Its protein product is CASSYSPQGNYGYTF.

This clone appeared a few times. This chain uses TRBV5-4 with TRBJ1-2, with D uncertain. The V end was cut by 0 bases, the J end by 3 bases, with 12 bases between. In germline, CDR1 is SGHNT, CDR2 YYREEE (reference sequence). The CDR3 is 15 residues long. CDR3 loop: CASSLEWAGYYGYTF. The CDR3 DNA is TGTGCCAGCAGCTTGGAGTGGGCAGGCTACTATGGCTACACCTTC. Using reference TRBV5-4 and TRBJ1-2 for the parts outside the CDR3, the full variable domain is ETGVTQSPTHLIKTRGQQVTLRCSSQSGHNTVSWYQQALGQGPQFIFQYYREEENGRGNFPPRFSGLQFPNYSSELNVNALELDDSALYLCASSLEWAGYYGYTFGSGTRLTVV.

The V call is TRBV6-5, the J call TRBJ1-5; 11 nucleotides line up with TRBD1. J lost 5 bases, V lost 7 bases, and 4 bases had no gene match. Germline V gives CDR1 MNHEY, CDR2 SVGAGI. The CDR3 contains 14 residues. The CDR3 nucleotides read TGTGCCAGCACCCCGGGACAGGGGGATCAGCCCCAGCATTTT. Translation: CASTPGQGDQPQHF.

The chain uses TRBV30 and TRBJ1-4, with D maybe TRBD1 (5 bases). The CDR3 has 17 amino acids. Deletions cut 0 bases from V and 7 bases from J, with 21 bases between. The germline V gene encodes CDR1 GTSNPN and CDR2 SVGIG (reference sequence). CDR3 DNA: TGTGCCTGGAGTGTACGTTGGATCGGGGGGGGAGGTGAAAAACTGTTTTTT. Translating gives CAWSVRWIGGGGEKLFF.

CDR3 DNA: TGTGCCAGCCGAAGGGGGCCCACGAGCTCCTACAATGAGCAGTTCTTC. Its translation is CASRRGPTSSYNEQFF. V and J are TRBV2 and TRBJ2-1, with 7 bases that match TRBD1. V gave up 8 bases and J gave up 0 bases; unmatched junction bases: 10. The CDR3 consists of 16 residues. CDR1 is SNHLY, CDR2 FYNNEI, per germline.

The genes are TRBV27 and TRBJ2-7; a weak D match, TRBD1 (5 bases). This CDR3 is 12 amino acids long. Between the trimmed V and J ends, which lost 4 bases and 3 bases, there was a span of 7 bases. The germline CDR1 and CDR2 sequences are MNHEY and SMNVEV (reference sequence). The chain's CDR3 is CASSYDSYEQYF. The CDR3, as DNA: TGTGCCAGCAGTTACGACAGCTACGAGCAGTACTTC.

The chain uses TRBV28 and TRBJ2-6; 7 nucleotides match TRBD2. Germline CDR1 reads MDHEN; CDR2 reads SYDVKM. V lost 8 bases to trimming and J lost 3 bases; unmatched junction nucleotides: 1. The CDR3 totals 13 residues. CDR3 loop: CASGEGGANVLTF. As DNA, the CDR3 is TGTGCCAGCGGGGAGGGTGGGGCCAACGTCCTGACTTTC. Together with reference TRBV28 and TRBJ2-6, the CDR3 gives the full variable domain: DVKVTQSSRYLVKRTGEKVFLECVQDMDHENMFWYRQDPGLGLRLIYFSYDVKMKEKGDIPEGYSVSREKKERFSLILESASTNQTSMYLCASGEGGANVLTFGAGSRLTVL.

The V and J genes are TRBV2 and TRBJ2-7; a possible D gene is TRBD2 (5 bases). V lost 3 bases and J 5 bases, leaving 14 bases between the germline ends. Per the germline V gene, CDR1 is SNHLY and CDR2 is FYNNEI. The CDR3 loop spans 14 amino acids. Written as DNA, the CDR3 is TGTGCCAGCAGTGATGAGACATGGAGGAACGAGCAGTACTTC. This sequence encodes CASSDETWRNEQYF.

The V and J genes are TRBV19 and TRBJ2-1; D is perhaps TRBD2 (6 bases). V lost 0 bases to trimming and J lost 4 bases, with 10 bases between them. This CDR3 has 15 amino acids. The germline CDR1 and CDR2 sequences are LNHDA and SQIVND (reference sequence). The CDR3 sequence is CASSIDRGSYNEQFF. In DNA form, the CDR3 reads TGTGCCAGTAGTATAGATCGGGGGTCGTACAATGAGCAGTTCTTC.

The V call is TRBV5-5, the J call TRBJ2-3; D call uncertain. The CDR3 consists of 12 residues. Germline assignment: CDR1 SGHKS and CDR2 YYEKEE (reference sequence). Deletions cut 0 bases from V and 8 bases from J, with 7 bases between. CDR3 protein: CASSLGSVTQYF. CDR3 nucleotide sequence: TGTGCCAGCAGCTTGGGTTCCGTTACGCAGTATTTT.

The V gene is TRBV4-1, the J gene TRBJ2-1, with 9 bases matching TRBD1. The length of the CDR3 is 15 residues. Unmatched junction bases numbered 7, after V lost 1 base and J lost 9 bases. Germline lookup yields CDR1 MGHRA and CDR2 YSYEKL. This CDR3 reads CASSQGLTGGLEQFF. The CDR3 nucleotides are TGCGCCAGCAGCCAAGGACTTACAGGGGGCCTTGAGCAGTTCTTC.

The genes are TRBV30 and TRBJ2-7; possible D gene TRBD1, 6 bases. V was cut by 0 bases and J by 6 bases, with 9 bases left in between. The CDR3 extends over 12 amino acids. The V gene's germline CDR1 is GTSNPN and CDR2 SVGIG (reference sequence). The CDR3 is CAWSVPGAEQYF. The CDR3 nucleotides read TGTGCCTGGAGTGTACCAGGGGCCGAGCAGTACTTC.

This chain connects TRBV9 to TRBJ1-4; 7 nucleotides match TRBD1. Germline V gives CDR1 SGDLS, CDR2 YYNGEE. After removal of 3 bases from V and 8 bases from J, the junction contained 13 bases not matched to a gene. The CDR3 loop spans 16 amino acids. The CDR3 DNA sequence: TGTGCCAGCAGCGCAGCCCCGACAGGGCTTGACGAAAAACTGTTTTTT. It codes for CASSAAPTGLDEKLFF.

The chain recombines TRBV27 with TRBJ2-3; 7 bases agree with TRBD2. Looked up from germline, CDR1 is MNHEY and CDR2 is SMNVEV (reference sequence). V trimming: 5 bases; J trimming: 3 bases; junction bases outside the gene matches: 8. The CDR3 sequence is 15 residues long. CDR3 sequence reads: CASSPRTRLTDTQYF. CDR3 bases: TGTGCCAGCAGTCCTCGGACTAGACTTACAGATACGCAGTATTTT.

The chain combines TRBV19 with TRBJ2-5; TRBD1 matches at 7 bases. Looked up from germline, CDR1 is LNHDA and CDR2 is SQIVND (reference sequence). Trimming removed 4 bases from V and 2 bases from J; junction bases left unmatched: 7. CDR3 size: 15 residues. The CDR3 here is CASSTIDRVQETQYF. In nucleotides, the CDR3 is TGTGCCAGTAGTACGATTGACAGGGTTCAAGAGACCCAGTACTTC.

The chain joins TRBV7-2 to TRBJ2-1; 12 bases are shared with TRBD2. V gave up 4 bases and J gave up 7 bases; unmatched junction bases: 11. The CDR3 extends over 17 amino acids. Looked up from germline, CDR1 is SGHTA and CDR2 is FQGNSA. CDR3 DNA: TGTGCCAGCAGCTCCTCGCCTAGCGGGGGGGTCCGGAATGAGCAGTTCTTC. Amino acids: CASSSSPSGGVRNEQFF.

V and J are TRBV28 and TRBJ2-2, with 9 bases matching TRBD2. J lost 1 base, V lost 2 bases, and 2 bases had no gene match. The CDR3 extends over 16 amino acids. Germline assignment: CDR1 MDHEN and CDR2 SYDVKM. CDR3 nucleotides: TGTGCCAGCAGTTTACCAGCGGGGGGGAACACCGGGGAGCTGTTTTTT. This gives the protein CASSLPAGGNTGELFF.

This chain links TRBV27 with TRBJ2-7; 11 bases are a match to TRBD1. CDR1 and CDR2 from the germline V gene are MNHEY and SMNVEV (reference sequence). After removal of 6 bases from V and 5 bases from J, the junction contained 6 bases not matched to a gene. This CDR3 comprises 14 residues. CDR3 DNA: TGTGCCAGCAGCCGGGACAGGGGGTGGCACGAGCAGTACTTC. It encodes CASSRDRGWHEQYF.